These T cell receptor beta chains were read from a single sample in a study of cytomegalovirus exposure and HLA in healthy donors. Produced via immunoSEQ multiplex PCR; TCRdb's table is partial and in-frame only. Seen here are more than 85,000 clones, around 80% observed once, and the top ten hold roughly 1.2%. The sample taken for sequencing was PBMCs. The origin of the receptors is a woman aged 18-30 years in good health and CMV-seronegative. CDR3s include the opening cysteine and the closing phenylalanine or tryptophan. Each record gives: J gene, V gene, CDR3 protein.

j_gene: TRBJ2-7
v_gene: TRBV5-1
CDR3aa: CASSLRAGGHYEQYF

j_gene: TRBJ2-1
v_gene: TRBV28
CDR3aa: CASGRETGFF

j_gene: TRBJ2-3
v_gene: TRBV18
CDR3aa: CASSPETGGGTDTQYF

j_gene: TRBJ2-3
v_gene: TRBV7-9
CDR3aa: CASSLGAGGDTDTQYF

j_gene: TRBJ2-1
v_gene: TRBV6-6
CDR3aa: CASSTERNSYNEQFF

j_gene: TRBJ2-5
v_gene: TRBV19
CDR3aa: CASSIQALETQYF

j_gene: TRBJ2-7
v_gene: TRBV28
CDR3aa: CASSLRDRSYEQYF

j_gene: TRBJ2-1
v_gene: TRBV30
CDR3aa: CAWSVLSPSGGGDQQFF

j_gene: TRBJ1-6
v_gene: TRBV7-8
CDR3aa: CASSRQVEHSPLHF

j_gene: TRBJ1-1
v_gene: TRBV6-6
CDR3aa: CASSYSSRGDTEAFF

j_gene: TRBJ2-7
v_gene: TRBV10-3
CDR3aa: CAISEYRGSYEQYF

j_gene: TRBJ1-2
v_gene: TRBV5-6
CDR3aa: CASSLVSGDGYTF

j_gene: TRBJ2-7
v_gene: TRBV9
CDR3aa: CASSPRLAVNSYEQYF

j_gene: TRBJ2-3
v_gene: TRBV27
CDR3aa: CASSMGQGTDTQYF

j_gene: TRBJ2-5
v_gene: TRBV5-4
CDR3aa: CASSQDAEETQYF

j_gene: TRBJ1-1
v_gene: TRBV7-2
CDR3aa: CASSLAPSARTEAFF

j_gene: TRBJ1-5
v_gene: TRBV28
CDR3aa: CASTFGGQPQHF

j_gene: TRBJ2-5
v_gene: TRBV19
CDR3aa: CASSAQRTGRGETQYF

j_gene: TRBJ1-2
v_gene: TRBV29-1
CDR3aa: CSVELGWTETLNYGYTF

j_gene: TRBJ2-1
v_gene: TRBV10-3
CDR3aa: CAINSGGTNEQFF

j_gene: -
v_gene: TRBV11-2
CDR3aa: CASSALDRVYEQYF

j_gene: TRBJ2-7
v_gene: TRBV9
CDR3aa: CASSVEERDYSYEQYF

j_gene: TRBJ2-7
v_gene: TRBV28
CDR3aa: CASSKGIRGPGWRAYEQYF

j_gene: TRBJ2-7
v_gene: TRBV28
CDR3aa: CASSLTTSVKQYF

j_gene: TRBJ2-1
v_gene: TRBV9
CDR3aa: CASTRKGGGARNEQFF

j_gene: TRBJ2-2
v_gene: TRBV5-4
CDR3aa: CASSPRTRGSSGELFF

j_gene: TRBJ1-3
v_gene: TRBV30
CDR3aa: CAWRGGAGNTIYF

j_gene: TRBJ2-3
v_gene: TRBV7-9
CDR3aa: CASSLEVGGPNTDTQYF

j_gene: TRBJ2-5
v_gene: TRBV4-3
CDR3aa: CASSQAWGQETQYF